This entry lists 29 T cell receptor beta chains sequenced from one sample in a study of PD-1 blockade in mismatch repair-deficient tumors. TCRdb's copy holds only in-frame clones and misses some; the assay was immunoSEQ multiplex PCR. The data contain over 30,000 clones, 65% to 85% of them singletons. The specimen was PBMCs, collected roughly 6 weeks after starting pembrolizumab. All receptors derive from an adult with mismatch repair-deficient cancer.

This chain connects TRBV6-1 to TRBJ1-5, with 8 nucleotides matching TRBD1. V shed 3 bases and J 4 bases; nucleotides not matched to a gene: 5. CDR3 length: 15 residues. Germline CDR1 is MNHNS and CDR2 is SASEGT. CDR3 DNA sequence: TGTGCCAGCAGTGAGCAGGGACAGGAAAATCAGCCCCAGCATTTT. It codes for CASSEQGQENQPQHF.

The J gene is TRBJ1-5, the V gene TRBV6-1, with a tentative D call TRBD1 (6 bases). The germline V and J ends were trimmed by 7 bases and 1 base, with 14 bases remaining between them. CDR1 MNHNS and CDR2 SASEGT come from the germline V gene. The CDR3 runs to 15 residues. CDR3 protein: CASKWGQGSNQPQHF. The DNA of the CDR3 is TGTGCCAGCAAGTGGGGGCAGGGGAGCAATCAGCCCCAGCATTTT.

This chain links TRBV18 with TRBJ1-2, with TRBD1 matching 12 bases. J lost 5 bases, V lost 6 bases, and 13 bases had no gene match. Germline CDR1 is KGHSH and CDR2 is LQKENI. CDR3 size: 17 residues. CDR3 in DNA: TGTGCCAGCTCCCCGGGACAGGGGGCGCTGGGATTGTATGGCTACACCTTC. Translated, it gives CASSPGQGALGLYGYTF.

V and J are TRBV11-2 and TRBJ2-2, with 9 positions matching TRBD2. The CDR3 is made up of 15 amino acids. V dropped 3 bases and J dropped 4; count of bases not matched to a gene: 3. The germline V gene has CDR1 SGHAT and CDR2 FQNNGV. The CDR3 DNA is TGTGCCAGCAGCTTTGGGACTAGCTTCACCGGGGAGCTGTTTTTT. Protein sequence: CASSFGTSFTGELFF.

CDR3 nucleotides: TGTGCCAGCAGTAGACAGGGGGGATCCTACGAGCAGTACTTC. It yields the protein CASSRQGGSYEQYF. V gene TRBV9 combines with J gene TRBJ2-7, with TRBD1 matching 9 bases. CDR1 is SGDLS, CDR2 YYNGEE, per germline. The CDR3 extends over 14 amino acids. V lost 5 bases and J lost 1; bases outside the gene matches: 4.

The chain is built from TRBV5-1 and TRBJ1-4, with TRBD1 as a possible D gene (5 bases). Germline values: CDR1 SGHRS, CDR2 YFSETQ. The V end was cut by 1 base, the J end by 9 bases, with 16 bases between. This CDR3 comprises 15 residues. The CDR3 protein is CASSLQGFYGQKLFF. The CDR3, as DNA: TGCGCCAGCAGCTTGCAGGGATTCTATGGGCAAAAACTGTTTTTT.

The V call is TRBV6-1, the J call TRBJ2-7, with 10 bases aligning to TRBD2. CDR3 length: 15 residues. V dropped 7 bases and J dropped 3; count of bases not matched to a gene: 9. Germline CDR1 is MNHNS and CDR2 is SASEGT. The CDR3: CASNRSGRVDYEQYF. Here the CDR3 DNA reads TGTGCCAGCAATAGAAGCGGGAGGGTAGACTACGAGCAGTACTTC.

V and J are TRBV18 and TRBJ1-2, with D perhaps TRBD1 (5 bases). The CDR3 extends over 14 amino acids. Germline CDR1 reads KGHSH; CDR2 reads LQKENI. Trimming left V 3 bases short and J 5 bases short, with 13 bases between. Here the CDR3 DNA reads TGTGCCAGCTCACCCCCGGGGGAGTTATATGGCTACACCTTC. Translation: CASSPPGELYGYTF. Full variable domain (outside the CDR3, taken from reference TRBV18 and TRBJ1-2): NAGVMQNPRHLVRRRGQEARLRCSPMKGHSHVYWYRQLPEEGLKFMVYLQKENIIDESGMPKERFSAEFPKEGPSILRIQQVVRGDSAAYFCASSPPGELYGYTFGSGTRLTVV.

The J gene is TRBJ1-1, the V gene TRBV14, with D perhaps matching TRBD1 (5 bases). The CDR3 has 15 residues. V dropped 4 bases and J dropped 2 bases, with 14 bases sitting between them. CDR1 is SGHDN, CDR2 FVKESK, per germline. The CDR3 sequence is CASSLRGGINTEAFF. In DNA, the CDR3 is TGTGCCAGCAGCCTCCGGGGGGGGATAAACACTGAAGCTTTCTTT.

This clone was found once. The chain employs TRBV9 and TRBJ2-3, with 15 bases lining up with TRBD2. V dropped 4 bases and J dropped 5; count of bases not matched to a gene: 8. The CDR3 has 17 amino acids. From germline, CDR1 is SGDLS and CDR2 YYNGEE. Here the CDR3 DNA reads TGTGCCAGCAGCCTAACGGGACTAGCGGGAGGTCAAGATACGCAGTATTTT. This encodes CASSLTGLAGGQDTQYF.

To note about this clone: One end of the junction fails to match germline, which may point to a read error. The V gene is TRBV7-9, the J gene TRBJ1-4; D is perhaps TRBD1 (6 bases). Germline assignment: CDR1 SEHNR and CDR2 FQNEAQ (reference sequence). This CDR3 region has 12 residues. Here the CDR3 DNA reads TGTGCCAGCAGCAGCTTGTCGGGGGGCCTGGGGTTT. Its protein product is CASSSLSGGLGF.

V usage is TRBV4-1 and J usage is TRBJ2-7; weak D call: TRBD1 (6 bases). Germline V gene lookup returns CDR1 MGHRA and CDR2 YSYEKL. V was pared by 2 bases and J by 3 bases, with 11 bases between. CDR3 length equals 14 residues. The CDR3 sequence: CASSQPDRNYEQYF. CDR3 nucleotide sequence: TGCGCCAGCAGCCAACCTGACAGGAACTACGAGCAGTACTTC.

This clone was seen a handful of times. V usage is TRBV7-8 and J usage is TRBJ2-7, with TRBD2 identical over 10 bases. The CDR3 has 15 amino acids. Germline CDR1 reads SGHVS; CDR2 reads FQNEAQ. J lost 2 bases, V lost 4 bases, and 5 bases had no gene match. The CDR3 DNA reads TGTGCCAGCAGCTCAGGACTAGCGGTTACCTACGAGCAGTACTTC. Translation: CASSSGLAVTYEQYF.

The DNA for the CDR3 is TGTGCCAGCAGCTCCCAAGGACGAGGGTTTTCCAATGAGCAGTTCTTC. Encoded protein: CASSSQGRGFSNEQFF. The rearrangement links TRBV7-3 to TRBJ2-1; a weak D match, TRBD2 (5 bases). Between the trimmed V and J ends, which lost 4 bases and 6 bases, there was a span of 19 bases. The CDR3 covers 16 residues. Germline V gene data show CDR1 as SGHTA and CDR2 as FQGTGA.

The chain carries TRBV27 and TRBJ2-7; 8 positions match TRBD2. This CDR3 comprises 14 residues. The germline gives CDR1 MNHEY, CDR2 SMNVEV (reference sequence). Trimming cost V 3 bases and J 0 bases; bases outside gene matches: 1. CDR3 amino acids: CASSLTSDSYEQYF. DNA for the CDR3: TGTGCCAGCAGTTTGACTAGCGACTCCTACGAGCAGTACTTC.

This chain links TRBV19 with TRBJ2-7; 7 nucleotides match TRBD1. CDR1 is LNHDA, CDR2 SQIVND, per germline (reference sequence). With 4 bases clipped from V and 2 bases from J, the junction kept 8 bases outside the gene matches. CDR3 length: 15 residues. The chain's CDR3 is CASSRIGDSTYEQYF. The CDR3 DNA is TGTGCCAGTAGTAGAATCGGGGACAGCACCTACGAGCAGTACTTC.

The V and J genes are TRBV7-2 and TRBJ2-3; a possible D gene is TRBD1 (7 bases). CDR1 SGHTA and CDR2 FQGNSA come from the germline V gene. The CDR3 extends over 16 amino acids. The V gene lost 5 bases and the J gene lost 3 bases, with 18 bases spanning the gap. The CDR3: CASSPVEGAGTDTQYF. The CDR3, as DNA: TGTGCCAGCAGCCCAGTGGAGGGGGCTGGTACAGATACGCAGTATTTT.

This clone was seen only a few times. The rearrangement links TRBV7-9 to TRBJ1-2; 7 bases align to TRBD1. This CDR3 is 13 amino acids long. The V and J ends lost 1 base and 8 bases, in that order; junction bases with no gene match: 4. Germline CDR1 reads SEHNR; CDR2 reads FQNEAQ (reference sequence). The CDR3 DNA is TGTGCCAGCAGCTTAGGGGACAGTGAGGGCTACACCTTC. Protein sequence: CASSLGDSEGYTF.

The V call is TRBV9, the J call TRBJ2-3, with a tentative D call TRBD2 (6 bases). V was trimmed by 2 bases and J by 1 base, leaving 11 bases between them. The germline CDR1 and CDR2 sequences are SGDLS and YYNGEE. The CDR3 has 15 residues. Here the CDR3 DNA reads TGTGCCAGCAGCGTTATTGCTAGCGGCACAGATACGCAGTATTTT. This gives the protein CASSVIASGTDTQYF.

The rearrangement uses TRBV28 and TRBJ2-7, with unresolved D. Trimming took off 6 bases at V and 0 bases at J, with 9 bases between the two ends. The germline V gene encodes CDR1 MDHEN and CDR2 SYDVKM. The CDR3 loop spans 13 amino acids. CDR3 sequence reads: CASSRGSSYEQYF. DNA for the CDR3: TGTGCCAGCAGCCGAGGATCCTCCTACGAGCAGTACTTC.

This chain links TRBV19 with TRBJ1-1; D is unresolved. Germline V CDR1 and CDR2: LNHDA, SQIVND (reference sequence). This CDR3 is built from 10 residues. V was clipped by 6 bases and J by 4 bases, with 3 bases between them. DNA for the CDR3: TGTGCCAGTAGCAGCACTGAAGCTTTCTTT. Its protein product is CASSSTEAFF.

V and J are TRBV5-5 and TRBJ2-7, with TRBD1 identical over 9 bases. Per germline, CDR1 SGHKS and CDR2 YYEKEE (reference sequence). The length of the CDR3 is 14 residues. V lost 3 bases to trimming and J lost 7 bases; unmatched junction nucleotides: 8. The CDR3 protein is CASSSWDRAGEQYF. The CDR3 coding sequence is TGTGCCAGCAGCTCGTGGGACAGGGCGGGGGAGCAGTACTTC.

CDR3 region: CASSSLAGGTDTQYF. The CDR3 nucleotides read TGTGCCAGCAGTTCACTAGCTGGAGGCACAGATACGCAGTATTTT. The chain combines TRBV27 with TRBJ2-3; the D gene is possibly TRBD2 (6 bases). The V gene lost 4 bases and the J gene lost 1 base, with 12 bases spanning the gap. Per germline, CDR1 MNHEY and CDR2 SMNVEV (reference sequence). This CDR3 has 15 amino acids.

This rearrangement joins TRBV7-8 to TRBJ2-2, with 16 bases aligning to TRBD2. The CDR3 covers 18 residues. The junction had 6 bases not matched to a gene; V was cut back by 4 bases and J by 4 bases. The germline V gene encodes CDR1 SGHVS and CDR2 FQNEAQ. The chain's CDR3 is CASSYPGLAGGTTGELFF. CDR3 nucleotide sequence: TGTGCCAGCAGCTACCCGGGACTAGCGGGAGGGACCACCGGGGAGCTGTTTTTT.

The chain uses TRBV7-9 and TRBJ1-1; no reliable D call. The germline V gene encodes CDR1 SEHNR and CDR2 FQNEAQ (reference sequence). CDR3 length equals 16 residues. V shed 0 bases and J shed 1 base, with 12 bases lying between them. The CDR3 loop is CASSLARAIRNTEAFF. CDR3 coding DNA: TGTGCCAGCAGCTTAGCGCGGGCAATACGGAACACTGAAGCTTTCTTT.

This chain's CDR3 is CSALEREKLFF. DNA for the CDR3: TGCAGTGCCCTTGAGCGGGAAAAACTGTTTTTT. The rearrangement uses TRBV20-1 and TRBJ1-4, with D unresolved. The CDR3 runs to 11 residues. Trimming cost V 6 bases and J 8 bases, with 10 bases left between them. Germline CDR1 is DFQATT and CDR2 is SNEGSKA (reference sequence).

CDR3 sequence reads: CSVARDAGGSGYTF. DNA for the CDR3: TGCAGCGTTGCAAGGGACGCAGGGGGCTCTGGCTACACCTTC. V is TRBV29-1 and J is TRBJ1-2; 8 bases map to TRBD1. The CDR3 runs 14 residues. V trimming: 4 bases; J trimming: 7 bases; junction bases outside the gene matches: 11. The germline V gene has CDR1 SQVTM and CDR2 ANQGSEA.

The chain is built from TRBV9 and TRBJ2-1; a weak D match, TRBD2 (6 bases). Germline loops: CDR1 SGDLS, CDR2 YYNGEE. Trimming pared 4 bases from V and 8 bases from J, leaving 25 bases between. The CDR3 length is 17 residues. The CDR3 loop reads CASSSPRGSWTYDEQFF. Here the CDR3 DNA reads TGTGCCAGCAGCTCCCCGCGGGGTAGCTGGACTTACGATGAGCAGTTCTTC.

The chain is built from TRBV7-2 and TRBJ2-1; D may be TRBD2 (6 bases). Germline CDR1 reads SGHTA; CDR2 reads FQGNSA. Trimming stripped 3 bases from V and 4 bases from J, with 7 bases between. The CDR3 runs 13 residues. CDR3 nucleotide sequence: TGTGCCAGCAGCTTTAGCGGTTACAATGAGCAGTTCTTC. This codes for CASSFSGYNEQFF.